Only a few counts were recorded for the clone carrying this T cell receptor (beta chain). Its antigen is undetermined. The CDR3 loop spans 16 amino acids. Trimming stripped 4 bases from V and 0 bases from J, with 15 bases between. Germline V lookup: CDR1 SGHRS, CDR2 YFSETQ. The sample belongs to a study of identical twins. Points from the study as a whole: Fewer insertions were carried by abundant cord blood beta clonotypes, but none was seen in memory repertoires.

Each donor was a healthy Caucasian. MiXCR, applied by TCRdb to the 5' RACE reads, yields one record per CDR3 protein. Here the sample spans approximately 410,000 distinct CDR3 sequences, approximately 17% being singletons. The chain links TRBV5-1 to TRBJ2-3; D uncertain. The sequenced sample consisted of naive T cells sorted from blood. The receptor comes from a man aged 45-65 years in good health. The CDR3 DNA reads TGCGCCAGCAGCCCGTTCGCCGTCAAAAGCACAGATACGCAGTATTTT. It translates to CASSPFAVKSTDTQYF.